Listed below are T cell receptor beta chains from one sample, sequenced in a study of OX40 agonist ivuxolimab in advanced cancers. Here immunoSEQ multiplex PCR was the method, and the copy in TCRdb shows in-frame clones only, minus some. The sample contains approximately 71,000 clones, 80% to 85% of which appear only once. The sequencing used CD4+ or CD8+ T cells sorted from blood, collected in a trial of the OX40 agonist ivuxolimab. The receptors originated from an adult with an advanced solid tumor such as melanoma, head and neck, liver or kidney cancer. CDR3s include the opening cysteine and the closing phenylalanine or tryptophan. The D gene is left open where the match is weak. Size is stated for part of the rows, as once, few or many counts, or as a class when the clone is expanded.

v_call	clone_size	d_call	j_call	cdr3_aa	cdr3_nt
TRBV5-4	-	TRBD2	TRBJ2-5	CASSLSGGAETQYF	TGTGCCAGCAGCCTAAGCGGGGGGGCAGAGACCCAGTACTTC
TRBV7-2	-	-	TRBJ1-6	CASSFLGGDNSPLHF	TGTGCCAGCAGCTTTCTAGGGGGTGATAATTCACCCCTCCACTTT
TRBV2	-	TRBD2	TRBJ2-7	CASSALAGGIYEQYF	TGTGCCAGCAGTGCCCTAGCGGGAGGCATCTACGAGCAGTACTTC
TRBV27	once	-	TRBJ2-2	CASTWGENTGELFF	TGTGCCAGCACCTGGGGGGAGAACACCGGGGAGCTGTTTTTT
TRBV14	few	-	TRBJ2-3	CASSPQGGGTFGDTQYF	TGTGCCAGCAGCCCCCAAGGGGGGGGTACCTTCGGAGATACGCAGTATTTT
TRBV7-9	-	TRBD1	TRBJ2-5	CASSFLGGGQGYF	TGTGCCAGCAGCTTCTTAGGAGGGGGACAGGGGTACTTC
TRBV11-3	-	-	TRBJ2-7	CASSLLPSYEQYF	TGTGCCAGCAGCTTATTACCCAGCTACGAGCAGTACTTC
TRBV6-1	-	-	TRBJ1-2	CASSDSKAYYGYTF	TGTGCCAGCAGTGATAGTAAAGCTTACTATGGCTACACCTTC
TRBV9	-	-	TRBJ2-6	CASSVNGASSGANVLTF	TGTGCCAGCAGCGTAAACGGGGCCTCCTCTGGGGCCAACGTCCTGACTTTC
TRBV29-1	once	TRBD2	TRBJ2-3	CSAPLAGGSDTQYF	TGCAGCGCCCCCTTGGCGGGAGGCTCAGATACGCAGTATTTT
TRBV25-1	-	-	TRBJ1-4	CASRARTGEKLFF	TGTGCCAGCAGGGCCAGGACGGGTGAAAAACTGTTTTTT
TRBV19	-	-	TRBJ2-2	CASSRGAHLAGELFF	TGTGCCAGCTCACGGGGTGCACACCTAGCCGGGGAGCTGTTTTTT
TRBV7-2	-	TRBD2	TRBJ2-1	CASSLKREPIYEQFF	TGTGCCAGCAGCCTAAAGCGGGAACCCATATATGAGCAGTTCTTC
TRBV5-1	-	-	TRBJ1-2	CASSLDSPNYGYTF	TGCGCCAGCAGCTTGGATTCTCCAAACTATGGCTACACCTTC
TRBV15	-	-	TRBJ2-5	CATSREQEGAETQYF	TGTGCCACCAGCAGAGAGCAGGAGGGGGCGGAGACCCAGTACTTC
TRBV29-1	-	-	TRBJ1-1	CSVVERGYTEAFF	TGCAGCGTTGTTGAGAGGGGGTACACTGAAGCTTTCTTT
TRBV19	-	TRBD1	TRBJ2-7	CASTKRDRGDEQYF	TGTGCCAGTACTAAACGGGACAGGGGGGACGAGCAGTACTTC
TRBV2	-	-	TRBJ2-2	CASSLTNSYTGELFF	TGTGCCAGCAGTCTTACAAACAGTTACACCGGGGAGCTGTTTTTT
TRBV4-3	-	-	TRBJ1-2	CASSQRTAPYGYTF	TGCGCCAGCAGCCAAAGGACGGCTCCCTATGGCTACACCTTC
TRBV6-1	-	TRBD1	TRBJ1-2	CASSDQGARGYTF	TGTGCCAGCAGTGATCAGGGGGCGCGCGGCTACACCTTC
TRBV5-8	-	-	TRBJ1-2	CASSLAQKVPGYTF	TGTGCCAGCAGCTTGGCACAGAAAGTCCCCGGCTACACCTTC
TRBV18	-	-	TRBJ2-2	CASSLQGTGELFF	TGTGCCAGCTCACTTCAGGGGACCGGGGAGCTGTTTTTT
TRBV6-6	-	-	TRBJ2-6	CASRQNSGANVLTF	TGTGCCAGCAGGCAAAACTCTGGGGCCAACGTCCTGACTTTC
TRBV18	-	-	TRBJ1-6	CASSPGIRSPLHF	TGTGCCAGCTCACCCGGGATTCGGTCACCCCTCCACTTT
TRBV28	-	-	TRBJ1-2	CASSSNRVYGYTF	TGTGCCAGCAGTTCCAACAGGGTGTATGGCTACACCTTC
TRBV27	few	TRBD2	TRBJ2-1	CASSSTDSLAGGLFF	TGTGCCAGCAGTTCGACAGATTCCCTAGCGGGAGGTCTGTTCTTC
TRBV19	-	-	TRBJ1-4	CASVGGSREKLFF	TGTGCCAGTGTCGGGGGGTCGAGGGAAAAACTGTTTTTT
TRBV7-9	-	-	TRBJ2-2	CASSLVFVRGTLSRGAVF	TGTGCCAGCAGCTTAGTTTTTGTGCGGGGTACATTGAGCCGGGGAGCTGTTTTT
TRBV6-6	-	-	TRBJ1-1	CASSYSAPGNTEAFF	TGTGCCAGCAGTTACTCCGCTCCCGGAAACACTGAAGCTTTCTTT
TRBV28	-	TRBD2	TRBJ2-1	CASRTGRLAGYNEQFF	TGTGCCAGCAGAACTGGCCGACTAGCGGGTTACAATGAGCAGTTCTTC
TRBV28	-	-	TRBJ1-2	CASSPPGSYGYTF	TGTGCCAGCAGCCCCCCGGGGTCCTATGGCTACACCTTC
TRBV5-4	once	TRBD2	TRBJ2-1	CASSSGGDGTANEQFF	TGTGCCAGCAGCTCCGGGGGGGACGGGACGGCCAATGAGCAGTTCTTC
TRBV6-5	-	-	TRBJ1-5	CASSRSGYNQPQHF	TGTGCCAGCAGTCGGTCAGGGTACAATCAGCCCCAGCATTTT
TRBV12-5	-	TRBD1	TRBJ1-5	CASGLDRDRGQPQHF	TGTGCTAGTGGTCTGGACCGGGACAGGGGGCAGCCCCAGCATTTT
TRBV5-4	-	-	TRBJ2-2	CASSYWSNTGELFF	TGTGCCAGCAGTTACTGGTCGAACACCGGGGAGCTGTTTTTT
TRBV7-9	once	-	TRBJ2-2	CASSIDRLTGELFF	TGTGCCAGCAGCATTGACAGGCTTACCGGGGAGCTGTTTTTT
TRBV7-2	-	-	TRBJ2-7	CASSLARVADPYEQYF	TGTGCCAGCAGCTTAGCGCGGGTAGCGGACCCCTACGAGCAGTACTTC
TRBV5-1	-	-	TRBJ2-1	CASSPPGHKSYNEQFF	TGCGCCAGCAGCCCGCCAGGACACAAGTCCTACAATGAGCAGTTCTTC
TRBV7-2	-	TRBD1	TRBJ2-5	CASSFQGAGETQYF	TGTGCCAGCAGCTTCCAGGGGGCTGGTGAGACCCAGTACTTC
TRBV9	-	-	TRBJ1-1	CASSMTVNTEAFF	TGTGCCAGCAGCATGACGGTGAACACTGAAGCTTTCTTT
TRBV5-4	-	TRBD2	TRBJ2-5	CASSLDQRGYQETQYF	TGTGCCAGCAGCTTGGATCAGCGGGGGTACCAAGAGACCCAGTACTTC
TRBV7-7	-	-	TRBJ2-5	CASSLSAAGETQYF	TGTGCCAGCAGCTTATCAGCAGCGGGAGAGACCCAGTACTTC
TRBV25-1	-	TRBD1	TRBJ1-4	CASSEWAAGGSEKLFF	TGTGCCAGCAGTGAATGGGCGGCAGGGGGGAGTGAAAAACTGTTTTTT